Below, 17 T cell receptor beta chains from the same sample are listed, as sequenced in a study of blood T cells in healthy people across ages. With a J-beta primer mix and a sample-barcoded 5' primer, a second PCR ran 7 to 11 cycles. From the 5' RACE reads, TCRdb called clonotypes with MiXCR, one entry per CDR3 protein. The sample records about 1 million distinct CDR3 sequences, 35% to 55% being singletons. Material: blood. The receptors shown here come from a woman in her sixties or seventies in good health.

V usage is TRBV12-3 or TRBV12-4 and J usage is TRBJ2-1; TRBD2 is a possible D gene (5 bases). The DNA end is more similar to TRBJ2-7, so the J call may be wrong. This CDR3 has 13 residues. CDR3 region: CASRHRETYEQYF. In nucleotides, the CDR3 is TGTGCCAGCAGACACCGGGAAACCTACGAGCAGTACTTC.

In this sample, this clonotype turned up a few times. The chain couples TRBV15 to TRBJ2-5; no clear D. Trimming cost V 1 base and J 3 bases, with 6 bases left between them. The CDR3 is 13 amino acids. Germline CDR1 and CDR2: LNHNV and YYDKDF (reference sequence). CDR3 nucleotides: TGTGCCACCAGCAGAGTGTCTAAAGAGACCCAGTACTTC. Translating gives CATSRVSKETQYF.

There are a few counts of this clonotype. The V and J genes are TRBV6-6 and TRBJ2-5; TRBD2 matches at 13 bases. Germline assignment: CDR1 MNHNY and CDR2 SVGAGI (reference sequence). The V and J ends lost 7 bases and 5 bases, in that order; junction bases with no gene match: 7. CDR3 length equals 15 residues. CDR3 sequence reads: CASNIGLAGVETQYF. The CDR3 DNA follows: TGTGCCAGCAACATAGGACTAGCGGGAGTCGAGACCCAGTACTTC.

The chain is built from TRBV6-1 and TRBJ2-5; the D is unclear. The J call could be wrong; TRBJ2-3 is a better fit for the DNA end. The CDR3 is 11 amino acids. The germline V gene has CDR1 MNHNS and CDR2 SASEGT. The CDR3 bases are TGTGCCAGCAGCGGGCGTGGTACGCAGTATTTT. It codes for CASSGRGTQYF.

In DNA form, the CDR3 reads TGCGCCAGCAGCTTGGGCGGTTACGCCGGCAATGAGCAGTTCTTC. It encodes CASSLGGYAGNEQFF. The chain is built from TRBV5-1 and TRBJ2-1; D remains ambiguous. The CDR3 length is 15 residues. CDR1 is SGHRS and CDR2 is YFSETQ in the germline V gene. Between the trimmed V and J ends, which lost 0 bases and 6 bases, there was a span of 13 bases.

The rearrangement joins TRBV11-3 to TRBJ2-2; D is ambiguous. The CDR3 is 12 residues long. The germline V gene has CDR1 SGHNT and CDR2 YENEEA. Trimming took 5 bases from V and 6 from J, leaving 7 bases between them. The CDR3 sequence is CASSPSPGELFF. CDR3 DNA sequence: TGTGCCAGCAGCCCCTCTCCCGGGGAGCTGTTTTTT.

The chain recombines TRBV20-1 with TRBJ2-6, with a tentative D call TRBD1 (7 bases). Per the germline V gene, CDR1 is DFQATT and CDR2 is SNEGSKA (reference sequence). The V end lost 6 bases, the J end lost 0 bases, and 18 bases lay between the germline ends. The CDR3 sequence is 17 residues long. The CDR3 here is CSAPGGQNPSGANVLTF. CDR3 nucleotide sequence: TGCAGTGCCCCCGGGGGACAGAATCCCTCTGGGGCCAACGTCCTGACTTTC.

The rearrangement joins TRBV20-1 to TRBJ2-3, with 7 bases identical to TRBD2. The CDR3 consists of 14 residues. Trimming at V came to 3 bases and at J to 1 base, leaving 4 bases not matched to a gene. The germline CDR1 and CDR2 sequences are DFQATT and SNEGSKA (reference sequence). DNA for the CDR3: TGCAGTGCTAGCGCTAGCGGTCGCACAGATACGCAGTATTTT. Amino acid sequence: CSASASGRTDTQYF.

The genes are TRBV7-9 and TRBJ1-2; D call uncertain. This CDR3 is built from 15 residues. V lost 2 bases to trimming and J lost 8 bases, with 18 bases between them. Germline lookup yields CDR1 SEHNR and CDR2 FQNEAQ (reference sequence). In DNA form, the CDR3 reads TGTGCCAGCAGCTTAATCGGAGTTAGCTCACGAGGCTACACCTTC. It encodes CASSLIGVSSRGYTF.

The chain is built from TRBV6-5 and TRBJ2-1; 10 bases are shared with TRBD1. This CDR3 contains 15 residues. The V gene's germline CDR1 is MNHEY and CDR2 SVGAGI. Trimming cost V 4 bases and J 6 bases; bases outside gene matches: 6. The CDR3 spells CASSFGTGVGNEQFF. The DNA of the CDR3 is TGTGCCAGCAGTTTCGGGACAGGGGTGGGCAATGAGCAGTTCTTC.

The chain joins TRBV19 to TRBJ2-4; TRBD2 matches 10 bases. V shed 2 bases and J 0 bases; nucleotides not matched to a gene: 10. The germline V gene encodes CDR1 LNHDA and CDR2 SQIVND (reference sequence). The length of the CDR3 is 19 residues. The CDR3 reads CASSIRTSGVLIAKNIQYF. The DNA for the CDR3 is TGTGCCAGTAGTATACGAACTAGCGGGGTCCTTATAGCCAAAAACATTCAGTACTTC.

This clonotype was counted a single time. The CDR3 here is CASSLGTGPTVYNEQFF. CDR3 bases: TGTGCCAGCAGTTTGGGGACAGGGCCGACGGTCTACAATGAGCAGTTCTTC. The J gene is TRBJ2-1, the V gene TRBV12-3 or TRBV12-4; 9 bases map to TRBD1. This CDR3 spans 17 amino acids. Trimming removed 3 bases from V and 3 bases from J; junction bases left unmatched: 9.

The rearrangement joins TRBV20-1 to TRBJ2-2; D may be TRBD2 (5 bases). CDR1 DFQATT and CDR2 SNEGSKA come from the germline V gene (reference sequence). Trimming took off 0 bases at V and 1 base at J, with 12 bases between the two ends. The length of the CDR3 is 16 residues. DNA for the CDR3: TGCAGTGCTAGAGATACCCAGCGGCTGAACACCGGGGAGCTGTTTTTT. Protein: CSARDTQRLNTGELFF.

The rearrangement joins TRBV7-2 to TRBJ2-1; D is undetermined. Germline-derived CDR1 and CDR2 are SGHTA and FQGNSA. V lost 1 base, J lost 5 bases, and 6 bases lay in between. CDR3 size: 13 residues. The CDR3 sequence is CASSLVLNNEQFF. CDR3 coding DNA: TGTGCCAGCAGCTTAGTACTTAACAATGAGCAGTTCTTC.

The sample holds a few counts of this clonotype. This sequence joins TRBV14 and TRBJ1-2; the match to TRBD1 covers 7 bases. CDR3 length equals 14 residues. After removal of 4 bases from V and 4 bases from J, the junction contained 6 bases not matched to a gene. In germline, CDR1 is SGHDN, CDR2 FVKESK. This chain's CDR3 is CASSRDRDGYGYTF. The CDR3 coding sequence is TGTGCCAGCAGCCGAGACAGGGATGGCTATGGCTACACCTTC.

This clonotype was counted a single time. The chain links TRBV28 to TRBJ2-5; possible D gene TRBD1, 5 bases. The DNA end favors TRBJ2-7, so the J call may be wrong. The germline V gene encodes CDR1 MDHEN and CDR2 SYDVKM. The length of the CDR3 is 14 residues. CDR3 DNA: TGTGCCAGCAGTTTGGGGCTGACCGGGTACGAGCAGTACTTC. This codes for CASSLGLTGYEQYF.

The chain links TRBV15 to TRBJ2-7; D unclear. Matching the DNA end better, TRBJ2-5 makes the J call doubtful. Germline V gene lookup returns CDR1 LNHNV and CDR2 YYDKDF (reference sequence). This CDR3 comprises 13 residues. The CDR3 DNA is TGTGCCACCAGCAGTTTAGGAAGGGAGACCCAGTACTTC. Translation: CATSSLGRETQYF.